One sample yielded the 14 T cell receptor beta chains listed below, sequenced in a study of T cells in Graves' hyperthyroidism and ophthalmopathy. The investigators amplified TCR beta CDR3 regions from RNA transcripts. First-round RT-PCR targeting the TCR CDR3 was performed with the HTBI primer set. TCRdb passed the multiplex PCR reads through MiXCR, listing each CDR3 protein once. Found here are a few hundred thousand distinct CDR3 sequences, 17% of them singletons; the top ten hold 17%. Sequencing was done on a sample of blood. Source of these receptors: a young woman with Graves' ophthalmopathy.

J is TRBJ1-6 and V is TRBV6-5; D is unclear. The V end was cut by 2 bases, the J end by 13 bases, with 18 bases between. CDR1 MNHEY and CDR2 SVGAGI come from the germline V gene. This CDR3 spans 15 amino acids. CDR3: CASSYESGLHGPLHF. The CDR3 nucleotides are TGTGCCAGCAGTTACGAGTCCGGGCTCCATGGGCCCCTCCACTTT.

This chain links TRBV28 with TRBJ1-2; no reliable D call. Germline V gene lookup returns CDR1 MDHEN and CDR2 SYDVKM. V was trimmed by 8 bases and J by 1 base, leaving 17 bases between them. This CDR3 contains 15 residues. The CDR3 region is CASGPTPGVNYGYTF. CDR3 coding DNA: TGTGCCAGCGGACCCACTCCGGGAGTTAACTATGGCTACACCTTC.

This clonotype has more than one count but fewer than ten. CDR3 loop: CASSETSSFENTGELFF. The CDR3 DNA reads as TGTGCCAGCAGCGAGACTAGTTCTTTTGAGAACACCGGGGAGCTGTTTTTT. The chain employs TRBV2 and TRBJ2-2; D is perhaps TRBD2 (6 bases). V lost 6 bases, J lost 1 base, and 18 bases lay in between. CDR1 is SNHLY, CDR2 FYNNEI, per germline. The CDR3 length is 17 residues.

This clonotype has at least ten counts. The chain links TRBV15 to TRBJ2-5; 8 bases line up with TRBD2. This CDR3 has 13 amino acids. V lost 1 base and J lost 5; bases outside the gene matches: 0. From germline, CDR1 is LNHNV and CDR2 YYDKDF (reference sequence). CDR3 protein: CATSRAGGETQYF. The CDR3 DNA sequence: TGTGCCACCAGCAGAGCGGGGGGGGAGACCCAGTACTTC. Based on the CDR3 plus reference TRBV15 and TRBJ2-5, the full variable domain is DAMVIQNPRYQVTQFGKPVTLSCSQTLNHNVMYWYQQKSSQAPKLLFHYYDKDFNNEADTPDNFQSRRPNTSFCFLDIRSPGLGDTAMYLCATSRAGGETQYFGPGTRLLVL.

This clonotype occurred a few times. The V and J genes are TRBV6-1 and TRBJ2-1; 7 bases match TRBD2. From germline, CDR1 is MNHNS and CDR2 SASEGT. V shed 8 bases, J shed 10 bases, and the junction held 11 bases outside the gene matches. The CDR3 runs 13 residues. CDR3 sequence: CASVWDYRSEQFF. DNA for the CDR3: TGTGCCAGCGTCTGGGACTATCGGTCGGAGCAGTTCTTC.

This clonotype was counted only a few times. This chain links TRBV28 with TRBJ1-1, with a tentative D call TRBD1 (6 bases). Germline V gene data show CDR1 as MDHEN and CDR2 as SYDVKM. This CDR3 spans 14 amino acids. Trimming cost V 3 bases and J 4 bases, with 12 bases left between them. CDR3 region: CASSFFRGATEAFF. The DNA of the CDR3 is TGTGCCAGCAGTTTTTTTAGGGGGGCCACTGAAGCTTTCTTT.

The J gene is TRBJ1-2, the V gene TRBV10-3; 7 nucleotides agree with TRBD1. Germline values: CDR1 ENHRY, CDR2 SYGVKD. This CDR3 has 15 amino acids. Unmatched junction bases numbered 14, after V lost 5 bases and J lost 8 bases. In nucleotides, the CDR3 is TGTGCCATCAGTATAGAGGACAGGCCTGGTGGGGGCTACACCTTC. Protein: CAISIEDRPGGGYTF.

This sequence joins TRBV27 and TRBJ2-1; tentative D call: TRBD1 (6 bases). Trimming cost V 0 bases and J 2 bases, with 8 bases left between them. The CDR3 covers 15 residues. The germline V gene encodes CDR1 MNHEY and CDR2 SMNVEV (reference sequence). CDR3 bases: TGTGCCAGCAGTTTATCGGGACATACCTACAATGAGCAGTTCTTC. Protein sequence: CASSLSGHTYNEQFF.

The rearrangement joins TRBV19 to TRBJ1-5; unclear D gene. This CDR3 comprises 15 residues. V gave up 7 bases and J gave up 2 bases, with 15 bases separating them. Germline V gene data show CDR1 as LNHDA and CDR2 as SQIVND (reference sequence). CDR3 sequence reads: CASKERQVGNQPQHF. The CDR3 DNA follows: TGTGCCAGTAAGGAGAGGCAGGTGGGCAATCAGCCCCAGCATTTT.

This clonotype was picked up many times. J is TRBJ2-5 and V is TRBV2; TRBD2 matches at 9 bases. The trim removed 3 bases at V and 3 bases at J, leaving 17 bases unmatched. From germline, CDR1 is SNHLY and CDR2 FYNNEI. CDR3 length: 19 amino acids. The CDR3 spells CASSEVAQTFGTSKETQYF. CDR3 DNA: TGTGCCAGCAGTGAGGTTGCGCAAACTTTCGGGACTAGCAAAGAGACCCAGTACTTC.

As for this clonotype: At one end, the junction sequence differs from germline, possibly due to a read error. The V and J genes are TRBV4-1 and TRBJ2-5; TRBD2 matches 11 bases. The CDR3 spans 15 residues. From germline, CDR1 is MGHRA and CDR2 YSYEKL. CDR3 DNA: TGCACCAGCAGCCAAGCCGGGACTAGCGGCGAGACCCAGTACTTC. Translation: CTSSQAGTSGETQYF.

This clonotype was observed at least ten times. The chain employs TRBV27 and TRBJ1-5; D is possibly TRBD1 (6 bases). V was cut by 4 bases and J by 0 bases, with 10 bases left in between. Germline assignment: CDR1 MNHEY and CDR2 SMNVEV (reference sequence). The CDR3 consists of 15 residues. CDR3 nucleotides: TGTGCCAGCAGTTCTCAGGGGTATAGCAATCAGCCCCAGCATTTT. This codes for CASSSQGYSNQPQHF.

This clonotype was seen at least ten times. The chain joins TRBV12-3 or TRBV12-4 to TRBJ1-5; D is perhaps TRBD1 (6 bases). CDR3 length: 15 amino acids. V was pared by 7 bases and J by 2 bases, with 15 bases between. The CDR3 reads CASIGGLWGNQPQHF. CDR3 DNA: TGTGCCAGCATCGGGGGGCTTTGGGGCAATCAGCCCCAGCATTTT.

This clonotype was recorded a few times. The chain combines TRBV13 with TRBJ1-4; D not resolved. This CDR3 region has 15 residues. From germline, CDR1 is PRHDT and CDR2 FYEKMQ (reference sequence). Trimming removed 6 bases from V and 4 bases from J, with 15 bases in between. Written as DNA, the CDR3 is TGTGCCAGCAGTTATGCCGGGCCGGTTAATGAAAAACTGTTTTTT. Translating gives CASSYAGPVNEKLFF.